The sequence of this T cell receptor (beta chain) was determined in a study of T cells in Graves' hyperthyroidism and ophthalmopathy (dated by TCRdb to about 2019). For the wider study: Peripheral blood samples were taken at initial diagnosis, before any treatment was given. The roughly 91 discovery patients were randomly split 7:3 into training and test sets. The paper describes TCR Vbeta CDR3 sequencing of 140 or so peripheral blood samples, made up of about 40 ophthalmopathy patients, 70 to 75 hyperthyroidism patients and 17 progressor patients. To identify TCR V-J signatures that set the groups apart, the researchers used a discovery cohort of more than 95 patients, made up of around 42 with Graves' ophthalmopathy and 57 with stable Graves' hyperthyroidism. The study also compared thyroid tissue and blood T-cell repertoires from 6 or 7 Graves' hyperthyroidism patients. Prospective prediction of ophthalmopathy was tested in an independent validation cohort consisting of fewer than 20 hyperthyroidism patients and 15 or so patients who later progressed to ophthalmopathy. Once sampling was done, hyperthyroidism patients were given methimazole at a starting dose of 30 mg daily, whereas ophthalmopathy patients were given high-dose intravenous methylprednisolone. What the authors observed across the whole study: Most expanded thyroid clonotypes (frequency above 0.001) were also found in blood, which suggests that blood repertoires may mirror thyroid immune responses. A model built on a 13 V-J signature distinguished ophthalmopathy from stable hyperthyroidism, reaching around 87% sensitivity and about 81% specificity in cross-validation and 80%/75% in testing. No statistical method was used to set the sample size in advance, and investigators knew the group allocation. In validation, progression to ophthalmopathy was predicted by the model with about 70% sensitivity and 72% to 85% specificity, a median of roughly 6 months before onset.

Graves' hyperthyroidism was defined as stable when no progression to ophthalmopathy occurred over 18 months of follow-up. Hyperthyroidism patients were newly diagnosed, had a disease duration of under 2 months, and were aged 18 to 65 years. The study excluded patients with uncontrolled infections, other autoimmune diseases, pregnancy or lactation. Diagnoses relied on clinical symptoms, serum thyroxine and TRAb, thyroid ultrasound and orbital computed tomography. Ficoll-Paque density gradient centrifugation was used to isolate PBMCs from about 10 ml of fresh peripheral blood. Total RNA was extracted with Trizol reagent, and quality was checked on an Agilent 2100 Bioanalyzer. Amplification of TCR beta CDR3 regions was carried out from RNA transcripts. For the first round of RT-PCR on the TCR CDR3, the HTBI primer set was used together with the Qiagen OneStep RT-PCR kit. Libraries were constructed in a second round of multiplex PCR, after which size selection and purification were carried out. Paired-end sequencing of the libraries was performed with 100 bp reads on an Illumina HiSeq2000. For the original study's pipeline: Raw data were processed with SOAPnuke, discarding reads with adapters, uncalled bases, mean Phred below 15, or no exact constant-primer or identifier match. COPE v1.2.5 was used to merge high-quality paired reads, and clonotypes were defined as unique nucleotide sequences. MiTCR v1.1 was used to align clonotypes to the IMGT TRBV, TRBD and TRBJ reference segments. Only V-J combinations with frequency above 0.0001, covering about 99% of repertoires, were analysed. A TCS score was defined as the ratio between F50 (clonal expansion) and ExV (chaos), using BLOSUM62-based TCRdist between CDR3 peptides within each V-J. Welch's t-statistics and random forest reduced fewer than 600 V-J features to around 14, which were used in a naive Bayes classifier (R e1071). The public sequencing data were trimmed at Q25 with fastp and processed into clonotypes with MiXCR by TCRdb, which kept only in-frame beta chains. A single entry per CDR3 protein holds the most common genes and DNA from its merged rows. TCRdb, not the authors, supplied the V and J calls. The sample contains under 550,000 distinct CDR3 sequences, roughly 13% of them found a single time. Together, the top ten hold less than 6.5% of the sample.

Counted from cysteine to phenylalanine, this CDR3 has 14 amino acids. Kept here is only the CDR3 DNA, which spans 42 bases and is read in frame from base 1. CDR1 and CDR2 (SGDLS, YYNGEE) derive from the germline V gene. V and J are trimmed by 0 bases and 4 bases, and the gene matches miss 4 bases of the junction. Remarks on this clonotype: The specificity of this receptor is unknown. Per-base qualities were not stored, and no clone one base away is much larger.

The sequencing sample was made of blood. Rearrangement joined TRBV9 to TRBJ2-7; 7 bases in the middle match TRBD1. The receptor's source is a young woman with Graves' hyperthyroidism. The nucleotides read TGTGCCAGCAGCGTAGAGGGGACAGATTACGAGCAGTACTTC. This is translated as CASSVEGTDYEQYF.